These 5 T cell receptor beta chains were all obtained from the same sample, sequenced in a study of blood T cell repertoires in COVID-19. Profiled with immunoSEQ multiplex PCR; TCRdb holds only in-frame clones, not every one. The sample lists around 47,000 clones, about 86% occurring once. Sequencing was performed on peripheral blood. The receptors derive from a human donor in a cohort sampled during active COVID-19.

V is TRBV4-2 and J is TRBJ2-7; perhaps TRBD2 as D (6 bases). The CDR3 loop spans 17 amino acids. Germline values: CDR1 LGHNA, CDR2 YNFKEQ. V lost 0 bases and J 0 bases, leaving 15 bases between the germline ends. DNA of the CDR3: TGTGCCAGCAGCCAAGAAACTCACCACGGGAGCTCCTACGAGCAGTACTTC. It encodes CASSQETHHGSSYEQYF.

This clone was observed a single time. The chain joins TRBV27 to TRBJ2-5; TRBD2 matches at 11 bases. The junction had 7 bases not matched to a gene; V was cut back by 5 bases and J by 5 bases. The CDR3 loop spans 15 amino acids. Germline V gene sequence: CDR1 MNHEY, CDR2 SMNVEV (reference sequence). The CDR3 protein is CASSPPGLAEETQYF. CDR3 bases: TGTGCCAGCAGTCCGCCGGGACTAGCGGAGGAGACCCAGTACTTC.

The J gene is TRBJ2-7, the V gene TRBV6-5; 8 bases fit TRBD1. The CDR3 covers 15 residues. Germline V lookup: CDR1 MNHEY, CDR2 SVGAGI. Trimming at V came to 0 bases and at J to 6 bases, leaving 7 bases not matched to a gene. The DNA for the CDR3 is TGTGCCAGCAGTTACTCGCTAACAGGGGGAATCGAGCAGTACTTC. This sequence encodes CASSYSLTGGIEQYF.

The chain recombines TRBV28 with TRBJ1-5, with TRBD1 identical over 7 bases. The CDR3 is made up of 15 amino acids. CDR1 is MDHEN and CDR2 is SYDVKM in the germline V gene. J was trimmed by 7 bases and V by 3 bases; bases with no gene match: 9. CDR3 region: CASSLVQGIGQPQHF. As DNA, the CDR3 is TGTGCCAGCAGTTTGGTACAGGGGATTGGGCAGCCCCAGCATTTT.

The gene calls are TRBV11-3 and TRBJ1-2; TRBD1 might be the D (5 bases). Trimming cost V 3 bases and J 4 bases, with 18 bases left between them. CDR1 SGHNT and CDR2 YENEEA come from the germline V gene. This CDR3 contains 16 residues. The DNA of the CDR3 is TGTGCCAGCAGCTTGGGGATAATGGCAGGGCTCTATGGCTACACCTTC. Translated: CASSLGIMAGLYGYTF.